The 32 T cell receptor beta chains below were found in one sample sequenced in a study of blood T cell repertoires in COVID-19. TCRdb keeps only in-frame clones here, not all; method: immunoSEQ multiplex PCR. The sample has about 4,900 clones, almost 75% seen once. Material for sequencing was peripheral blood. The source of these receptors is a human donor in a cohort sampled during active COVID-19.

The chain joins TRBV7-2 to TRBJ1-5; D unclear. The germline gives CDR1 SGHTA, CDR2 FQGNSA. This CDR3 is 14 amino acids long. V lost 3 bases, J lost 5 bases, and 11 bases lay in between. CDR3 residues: CASSLAGIDQPQHF. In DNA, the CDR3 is TGTGCCAGCAGCTTGGCGGGGATAGATCAGCCCCAGCATTTT.

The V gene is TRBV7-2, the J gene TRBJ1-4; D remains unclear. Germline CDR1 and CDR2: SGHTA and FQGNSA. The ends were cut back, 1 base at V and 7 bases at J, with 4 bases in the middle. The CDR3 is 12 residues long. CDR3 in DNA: TGTGCCAGCAGCTTAGTCGGTGAAAAACTGTTTTTT. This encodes CASSLVGEKLFF.

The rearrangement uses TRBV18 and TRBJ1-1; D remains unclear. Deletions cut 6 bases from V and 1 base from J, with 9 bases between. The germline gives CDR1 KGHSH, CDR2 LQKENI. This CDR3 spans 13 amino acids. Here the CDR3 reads CASSPTANTEAFF. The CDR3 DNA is TGTGCCAGCTCCCCCACAGCGAACACTGAAGCTTTCTTT. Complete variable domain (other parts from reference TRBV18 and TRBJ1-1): NAGVMQNPRHLVRRRGQEARLRCSPMKGHSHVYWYRQLPEEGLKFMVYLQKENIIDESGMPKERFSAEFPKEGPSILRIQQVVRGDSAAYFCASSPTANTEAFFGQGTRLTVV.

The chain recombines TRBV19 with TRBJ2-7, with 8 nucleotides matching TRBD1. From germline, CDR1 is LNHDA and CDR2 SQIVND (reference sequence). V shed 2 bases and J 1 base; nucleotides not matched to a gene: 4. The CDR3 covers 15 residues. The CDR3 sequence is CASSIFQGASYEQYF. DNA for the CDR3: TGTGCCAGTAGTATATTTCAGGGGGCGTCCTACGAGCAGTACTTC.

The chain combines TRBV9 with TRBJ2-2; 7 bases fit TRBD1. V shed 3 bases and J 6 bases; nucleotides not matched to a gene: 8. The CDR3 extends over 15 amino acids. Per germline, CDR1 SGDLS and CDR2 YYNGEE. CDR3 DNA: TGTGCCAGCAGCGGACAGGGTACGGGGTCCGGGGAGCTGTTTTTT. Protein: CASSGQGTGSGELFF.

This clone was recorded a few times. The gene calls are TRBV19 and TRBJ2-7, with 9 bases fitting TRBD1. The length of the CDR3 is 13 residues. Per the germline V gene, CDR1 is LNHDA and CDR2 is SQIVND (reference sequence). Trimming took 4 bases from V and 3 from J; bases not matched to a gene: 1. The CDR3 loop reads CASSKGQGYEQYF. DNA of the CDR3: TGTGCCAGTAGTAAGGGACAGGGCTACGAGCAGTACTTC.

This CDR3 is CSVNSGTSGPYEQYF. The CDR3 bases are TGCAGCGTCAATTCCGGGACTAGCGGTCCCTACGAGCAGTACTTC. The chain couples TRBV29-1 to TRBJ2-7, with 11 bases identical to TRBD2. The CDR3 consists of 15 residues. Trimming cost V 6 bases and J 2 bases; bases outside gene matches: 9. CDR1 SQVTM and CDR2 ANQGSEA come from the germline V gene.

This CDR3 is CASSLGQAGSYNSPLHF. Written as DNA, the CDR3 is TGTGCCAGCAGCTTGGGGCAGGCGGGCTCCTATAATTCACCCCTCCACTTT. V is TRBV5-6 and J is TRBJ1-6, with D unresolved. Per the germline V gene, CDR1 is SGHDT and CDR2 is YYEEEE. The V gene lost 0 bases and the J gene lost 0 bases, with 10 bases spanning the gap. The CDR3 is 17 amino acids.

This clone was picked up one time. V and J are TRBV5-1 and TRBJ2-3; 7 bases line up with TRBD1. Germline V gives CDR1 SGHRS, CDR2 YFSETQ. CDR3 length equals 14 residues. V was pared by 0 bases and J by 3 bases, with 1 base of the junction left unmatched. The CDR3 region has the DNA TGCGCCAGCAGCTTGGACAGGGGTACAGATACGCAGTATTTT. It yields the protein CASSLDRGTDTQYF.

CDR3 region: CSASSLQGHTEAFF. The CDR3 DNA is TGCAGTGCTAGTTCCTTACAGGGGCACACTGAAGCTTTCTTT. The chain is built from TRBV20-1 and TRBJ1-1; the match to TRBD1 covers 7 bases. Germline V gene sequence: CDR1 DFQATT, CDR2 SNEGSKA (reference sequence). V shed 3 bases and J 3 bases; nucleotides not matched to a gene: 7. This CDR3 contains 14 residues.

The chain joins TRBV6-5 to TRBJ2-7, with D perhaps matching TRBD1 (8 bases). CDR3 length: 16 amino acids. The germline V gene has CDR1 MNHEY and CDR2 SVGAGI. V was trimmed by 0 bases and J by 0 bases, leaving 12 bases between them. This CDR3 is CASSYSTGGASYEQYF. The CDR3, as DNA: TGTGCCAGCAGTTACTCTACAGGGGGGGCCTCCTACGAGCAGTACTTC.

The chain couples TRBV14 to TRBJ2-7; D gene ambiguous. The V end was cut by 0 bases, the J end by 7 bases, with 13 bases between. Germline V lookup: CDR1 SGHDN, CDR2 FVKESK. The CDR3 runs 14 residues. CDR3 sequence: CASSQDRREREQYF. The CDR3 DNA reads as TGTGCCAGCAGCCAAGATAGAAGAGAACGGGAGCAGTACTTC.

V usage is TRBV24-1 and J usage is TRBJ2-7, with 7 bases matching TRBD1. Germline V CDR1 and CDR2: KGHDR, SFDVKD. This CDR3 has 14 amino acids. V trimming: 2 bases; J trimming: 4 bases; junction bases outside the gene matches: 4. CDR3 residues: CATSDSGTVYEQYF. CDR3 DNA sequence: TGTGCCACCAGTGATTCCGGGACAGTGTACGAGCAGTACTTC.

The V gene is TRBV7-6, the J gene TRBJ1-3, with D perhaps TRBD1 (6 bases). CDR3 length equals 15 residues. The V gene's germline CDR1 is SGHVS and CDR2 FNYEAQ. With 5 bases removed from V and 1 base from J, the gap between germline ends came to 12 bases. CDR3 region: CASSAGAPSGNTIYF. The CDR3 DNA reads TGTGCCAGCAGCGCAGGGGCACCATCTGGAAACACCATATATTTT.

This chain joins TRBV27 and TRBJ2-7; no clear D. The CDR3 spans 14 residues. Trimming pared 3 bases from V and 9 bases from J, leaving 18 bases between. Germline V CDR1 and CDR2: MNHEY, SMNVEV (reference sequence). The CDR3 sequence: CASSFDPVQSRQYF. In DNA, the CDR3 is TGTGCCAGCAGTTTCGATCCCGTACAGTCCCGGCAGTACTTC.

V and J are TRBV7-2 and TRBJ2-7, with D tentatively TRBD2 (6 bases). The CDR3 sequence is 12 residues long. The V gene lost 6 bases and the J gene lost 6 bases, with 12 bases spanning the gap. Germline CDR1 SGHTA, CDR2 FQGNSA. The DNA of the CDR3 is TGTGCCAGCAGGGCTACTAGCTCCGAGCAGTACTTC. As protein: CASRATSSEQYF.

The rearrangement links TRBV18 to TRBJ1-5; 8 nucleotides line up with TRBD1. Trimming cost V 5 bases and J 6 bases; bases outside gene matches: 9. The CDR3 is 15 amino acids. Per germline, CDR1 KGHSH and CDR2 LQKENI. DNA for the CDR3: TGTGCCAGCTCAACAGCACAGGGGGAGAGTCAGCCCCAGCATTTT. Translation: CASSTAQGESQPQHF.

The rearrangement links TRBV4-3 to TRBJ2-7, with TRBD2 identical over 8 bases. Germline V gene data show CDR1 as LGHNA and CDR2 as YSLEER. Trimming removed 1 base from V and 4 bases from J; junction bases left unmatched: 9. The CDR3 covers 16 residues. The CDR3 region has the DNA TGCGCCAGCAGCCAAGGAGCGTCCCGCGGGGGGTACGAGCAGTACTTC. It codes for CASSQGASRGGYEQYF.

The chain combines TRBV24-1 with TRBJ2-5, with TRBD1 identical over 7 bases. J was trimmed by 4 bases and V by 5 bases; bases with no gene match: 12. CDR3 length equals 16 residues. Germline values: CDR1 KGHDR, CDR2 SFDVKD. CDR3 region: CATSGVRGLRPETQYF. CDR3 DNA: TGTGCCACCAGTGGGGTGAGGGGGCTCCGACCAGAGACCCAGTACTTC.

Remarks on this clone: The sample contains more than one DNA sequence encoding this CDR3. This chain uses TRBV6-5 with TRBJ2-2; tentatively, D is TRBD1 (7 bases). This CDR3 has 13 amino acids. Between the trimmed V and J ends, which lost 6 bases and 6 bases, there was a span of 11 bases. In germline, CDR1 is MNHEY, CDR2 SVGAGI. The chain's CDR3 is CASRDREAGELFF. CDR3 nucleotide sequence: TGTGCCAGCAGAGACAGGGAGGCCGGGGAGCTGTTTTTT.

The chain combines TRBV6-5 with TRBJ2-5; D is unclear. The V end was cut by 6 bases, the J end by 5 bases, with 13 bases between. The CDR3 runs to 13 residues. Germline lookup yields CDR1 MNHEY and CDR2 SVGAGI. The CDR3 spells CASRPDKAETQYF. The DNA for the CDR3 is TGTGCCAGCAGGCCCGACAAGGCGGAGACCCAGTACTTC.

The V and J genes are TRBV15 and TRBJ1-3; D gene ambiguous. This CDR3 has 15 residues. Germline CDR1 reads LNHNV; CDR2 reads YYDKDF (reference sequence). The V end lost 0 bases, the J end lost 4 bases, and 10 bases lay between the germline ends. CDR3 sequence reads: CATSRDSGYGNTIYF. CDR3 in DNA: TGTGCCACCAGCAGAGATTCCGGTTACGGAAACACCATATATTTT.

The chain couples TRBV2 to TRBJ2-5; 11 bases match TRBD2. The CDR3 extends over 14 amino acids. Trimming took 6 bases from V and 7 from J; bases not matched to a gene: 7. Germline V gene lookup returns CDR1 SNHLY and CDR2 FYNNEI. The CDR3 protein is CASRKTSGAGTQYF. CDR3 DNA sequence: TGTGCCAGCAGGAAGACTAGCGGGGCGGGGACCCAGTACTTC.

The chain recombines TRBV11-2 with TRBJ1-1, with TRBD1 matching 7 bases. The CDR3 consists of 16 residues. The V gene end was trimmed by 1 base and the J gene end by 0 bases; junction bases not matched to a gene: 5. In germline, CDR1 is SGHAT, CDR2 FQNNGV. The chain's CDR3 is CASSLGRGRVNTEAFF. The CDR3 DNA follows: TGTGCCAGCAGCTTAGGTAGGGGGCGAGTGAACACTGAAGCTTTCTTT.

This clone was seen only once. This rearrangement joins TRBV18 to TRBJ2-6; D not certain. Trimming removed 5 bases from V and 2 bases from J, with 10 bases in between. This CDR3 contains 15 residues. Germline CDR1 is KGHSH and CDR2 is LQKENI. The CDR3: CASSETQPGANVLTF. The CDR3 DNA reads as TGTGCCAGCTCAGAAACTCAACCTGGGGCCAACGTCCTGACTTTC. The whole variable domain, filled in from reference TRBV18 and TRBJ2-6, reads NAGVMQNPRHLVRRRGQEARLRCSPMKGHSHVYWYRQLPEEGLKFMVYLQKENIIDESGMPKERFSAEFPKEGPSILRIQQVVRGDSAAYFCASSETQPGANVLTFGAGSRLTVL.

CDR3 sequence (DNA): TGTGCCAGCTCTACTAGCGGGGGGGCCTTTCAATACGAGCAGTACTTC. Translating gives CASSTSGGAFQYEQYF. This chain links TRBV18 with TRBJ2-7, with TRBD2 identical over 13 bases. V lost 6 bases and J lost 4; bases outside the gene matches: 9. Germline lookup yields CDR1 KGHSH and CDR2 LQKENI. The CDR3 contains 16 residues.

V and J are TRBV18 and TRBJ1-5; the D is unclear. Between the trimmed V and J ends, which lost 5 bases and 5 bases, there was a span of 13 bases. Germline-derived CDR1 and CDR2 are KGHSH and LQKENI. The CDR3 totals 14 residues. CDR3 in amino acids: CASSSYSGDQPQHF. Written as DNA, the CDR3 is TGTGCCAGCTCATCGTACTCCGGAGATCAGCCCCAGCATTTT.

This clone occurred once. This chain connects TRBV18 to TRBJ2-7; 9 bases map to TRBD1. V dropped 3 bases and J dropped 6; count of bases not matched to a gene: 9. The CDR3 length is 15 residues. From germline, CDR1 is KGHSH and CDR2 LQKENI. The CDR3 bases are TGTGCCAGCTCACCTTTACAGGGGGCGAGCAGCGAGCAGTACTTC. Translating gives CASSPLQGASSEQYF.

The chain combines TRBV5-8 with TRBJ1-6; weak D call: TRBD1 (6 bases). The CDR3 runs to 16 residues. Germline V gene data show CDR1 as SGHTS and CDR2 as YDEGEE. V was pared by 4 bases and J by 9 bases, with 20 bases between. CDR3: CASSPHRGAPSSPLHF. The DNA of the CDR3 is TGTGCCAGCAGCCCCCACCGGGGGGCCCCAAGTTCACCCCTCCACTTT.

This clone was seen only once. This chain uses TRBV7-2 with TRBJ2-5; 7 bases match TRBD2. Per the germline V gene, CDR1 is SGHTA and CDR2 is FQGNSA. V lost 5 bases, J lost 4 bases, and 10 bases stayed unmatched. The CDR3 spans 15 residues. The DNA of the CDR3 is TGTGCCAGCAGCACATTAGGCGGGAGTTTAGAGACCCAGTACTTC. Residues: CASSTLGGSLETQYF.

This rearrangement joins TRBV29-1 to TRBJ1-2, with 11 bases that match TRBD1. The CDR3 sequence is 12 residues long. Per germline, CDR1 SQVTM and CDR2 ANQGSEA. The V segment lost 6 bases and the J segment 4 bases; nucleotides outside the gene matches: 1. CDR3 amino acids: CSVGQGGYGYTF. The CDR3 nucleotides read TGCAGCGTGGGACAGGGGGGCTATGGCTACACCTTC.

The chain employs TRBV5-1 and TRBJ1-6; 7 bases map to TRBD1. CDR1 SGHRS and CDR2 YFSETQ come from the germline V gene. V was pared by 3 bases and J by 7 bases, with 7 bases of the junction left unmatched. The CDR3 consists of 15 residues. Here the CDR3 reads CASSWDDRENSPLHF. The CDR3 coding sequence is TGCGCCAGCAGCTGGGACGACAGGGAAAATTCACCCCTCCACTTT.